This T cell receptor (beta chain) was documented in a study of cytomegalovirus exposure and HLA in healthy donors. About the research overall: Sequencing of 150 million to 200 million T cells in an earlier analysis found roughly 120 million unique TCR beta sequences.

Findings and caveats of the study: Cytomegalovirus association was assigned to around 150 TCR beta chains. Most TCR sequences showed up rarely, but some public TCRs showed up in many donors. A later look showed TCR association rates differing by HLA locus, highest for DRB1 and lowest for HLA-C.

To note about this clone: What it recognizes is unknown.

The CDR3 length is 14 residues. CDR1 LNHNV and CDR2 YYDKDF come from the germline V gene (reference sequence). V gave up 5 bases and J gave up 0 bases, with 10 bases separating them. PCR amplification relied on 60 Vbeta primers (plus 13 Jbeta primers). Method: immunoSEQ multiplex PCR; TCRdb's copy keeps in-frame clones and lacks some. The data hold 30,000 to 40,000 clones, with 75% to 85% observed a single time. This chain uses TRBV15 with TRBJ1-1; no clear D. The sequencing input was PBMCs. This receptor was obtained from a male donor in good health and CMV-seronegative. In DNA, the CDR3 is TGTGCCACCAGCGGAGCGGGGATGAACACTGAAGCTTTCTTT. This codes for CATSGAGMNTEAFF.